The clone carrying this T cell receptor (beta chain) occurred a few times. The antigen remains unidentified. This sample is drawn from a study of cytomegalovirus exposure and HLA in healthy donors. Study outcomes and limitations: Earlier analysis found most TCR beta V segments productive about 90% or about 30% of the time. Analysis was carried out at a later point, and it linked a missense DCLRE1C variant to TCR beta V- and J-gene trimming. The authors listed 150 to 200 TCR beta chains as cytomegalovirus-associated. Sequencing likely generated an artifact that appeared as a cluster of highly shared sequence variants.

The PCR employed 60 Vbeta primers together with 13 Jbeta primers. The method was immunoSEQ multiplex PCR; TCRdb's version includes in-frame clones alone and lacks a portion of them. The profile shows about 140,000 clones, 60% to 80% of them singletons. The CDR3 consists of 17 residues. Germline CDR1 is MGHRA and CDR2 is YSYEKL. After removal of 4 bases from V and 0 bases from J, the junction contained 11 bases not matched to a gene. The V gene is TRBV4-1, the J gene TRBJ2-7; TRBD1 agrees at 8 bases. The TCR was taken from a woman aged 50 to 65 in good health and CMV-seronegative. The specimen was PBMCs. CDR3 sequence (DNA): TGCGCCAGCAGCCTTTCATTTACAGGGGGAAGCTCCTACGAGCAGTACTTC. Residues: CASSLSFTGGSSYEQYF.